Listed below are T cell receptor beta chains from one sample, sequenced in a study of T cell responses to AZD1222 COVID-19 vaccine. Assay: immunoSEQ multiplex PCR; the TCRdb copy retains only in-frame clones and omits some. The data hold roughly 160,000 clones, with about nine tenths observed a single time. The sequences come from peripheral blood, collected on day 0 of AZD1222 vaccination. These receptors were obtained from an adult in good health. Each CDR3 is given with its conserved first and last residue. Each record gives: V gene, D gene, clone size, J gene, CDR3 DNA, CDR3 protein. The D gene is left open where the match is weak. Only some rows state a clone size, as once, few, many or a class for expanded clones.

TRBV18,.,.,TRBJ1-5,TGTGCCAGCTCACCACCTGCCGGACCCCAGCATTTT,CASSPPAGPQHF
TRBV3-1/TRBV3-2,.,.,TRBJ2-1,TGTGCCAGTCAAGTCAGGGTTTCCAATGAGCAGTTCTTC,CASQVRVSNEQFF
TRBV7-2,.,.,TRBJ1-1,TGTGCCAGCAGCTACGTCCTGAAGAACACTGAAGCTTTCTTT,CASSYVLKNTEAFF
TRBV28,.,once,TRBJ2-7,TGTGCCAGCAGTTCATCGGGATTCGACGAGCAGTACTTC,CASSSSGFDEQYF
TRBV29-1,.,.,TRBJ1-5,TGCAGCGCCCAAGGGGGGGCCAATCAGCCCCAGCATTTT,CSAQGGANQPQHF
TRBV5-1,.,.,TRBJ1-3,TGCGCCAGCAGGGAAGGCAGGGGCTCTGGAAACACCATATATTTT,CASREGRGSGNTIYF
TRBV6-6,.,.,TRBJ1-5,TGTGCCAGCAGCATACTGGACGATCAGCCCCAGCATTTT,CASSILDDQPQHF
TRBV5-6,.,.,TRBJ1-1,TGTGCCAGCAGCTTCATGAGTAACACTGAAGCTTTCTTT,CASSFMSNTEAFF
TRBV28,.,.,TRBJ1-2,TGTGCCAGCAGTTTATGGACACAGGGACGAAATGGCTACACCTTC,CASSLWTQGRNGYTF
TRBV15,TRBD1,few,TRBJ2-7,TGTGCCACCAGCAGAGACCAGGCTGACAGGGGGCTCAACGAGCAGTACTTC,CATSRDQADRGLNEQYF
TRBV6-4,TRBD2,medium-sized,TRBJ2-2,TGTGCCAGCAGTGCGACTAGCGAAGAAACCGGGGAGCTGTTTTTT,CASSATSEETGELFF